This T cell receptor (beta chain) was documented in a study of OX40 agonist ivuxolimab in advanced cancers. The assay was immunoSEQ multiplex PCR, and TCRdb's table has in-frame clones only and misses some. The sample consists of roughly 70,000 clones, approximately 83% of them appearing once. The length of the CDR3 is 14 residues. V was clipped by 0 bases and J by 4 bases, with 10 bases between them. CDR1 is SGHRS and CDR2 is YFSETQ in the germline V gene. The chain links TRBV5-1 to TRBJ1-1; D is unresolved. The sample in question was CD4+ or CD8+ T cells sorted from blood, obtained in a trial of the OX40 agonist ivuxolimab. This receptor was taken from an adult with an advanced solid tumor such as melanoma, head and neck, liver or kidney cancer. The CDR3 spells CASSLARPGTEAFF. Here the CDR3 DNA reads TGCGCCAGCAGCTTGGCACGGCCGGGCACTGAAGCTTTCTTT.